This passage covers 6 T cell receptor beta chains from one sample sequenced in a study of cytomegalovirus exposure and HLA in healthy donors. In the PCR, 60 Vbeta and 13 Jbeta primers were used. The repertoire was sequenced with immunoSEQ multiplex PCR; TCRdb's copy has only in-frame clones and lacks some. The table lists about 100,000 clones, around 80% of them singletons, with 7.3% in the top ten. Sequenced material: PBMCs. Receptor source: a man under 40 in good health and CMV-seronegative.

The chain combines TRBV7-9 with TRBJ2-5, with a possible D match to TRBD2 (7 bases). Between the trimmed V and J ends, which lost 2 bases and 4 bases, there was a span of 14 bases. Germline V gene sequence: CDR1 SEHNR, CDR2 FQNEAQ (reference sequence). The CDR3 has 15 residues. Here the CDR3 reads CASSLIWGGGETQYF. The CDR3, as DNA: TGTGCCAGCAGCTTAATCTGGGGAGGGGGAGAGACCCAGTACTTC.

V and J are TRBV27 and TRBJ2-5; D possibly corresponds to TRBD2 (6 bases). Trimming shortened V by 2 bases and J by 5 bases, and 12 bases separated the two germline ends. The CDR3 covers 14 residues. Germline assignment: CDR1 MNHEY and CDR2 SMNVEV (reference sequence). The CDR3 protein is CASSLGGELETQYF. The CDR3 region has the DNA TGTGCCAGCAGTTTAGGAGGGGAACTGGAGACCCAGTACTTC.

V and J are TRBV27 and TRBJ2-5, with 10 bases matching TRBD2. After removal of 7 bases from V and 5 bases from J, the junction contained 4 bases not matched to a gene. Germline values: CDR1 MNHEY, CDR2 SMNVEV (reference sequence). CDR3 length: 13 residues. CDR3 nucleotide sequence: TGTGCCAGCACTAGCGGGAGTAGGGAGACCCAGTACTTC. Protein sequence: CASTSGSRETQYF.

The sample holds a few counts of this clone. The rearrangement uses TRBV9 and TRBJ1-2, with D possibly being TRBD1 (6 bases). The length of the CDR3 is 16 residues. The germline V and J ends were trimmed by 1 base and 0 bases, with 13 bases remaining between them. Germline V gives CDR1 SGDLS, CDR2 YYNGEE. CDR3 loop: CASSVFDRSSNYGYTF. CDR3 DNA sequence: TGTGCCAGCAGCGTATTCGACAGGTCCTCTAACTATGGCTACACCTTC.

The chain couples TRBV30 to TRBJ2-7; 8 bases are shared with TRBD1. V lost 3 bases to trimming and J lost 2 bases; unmatched junction nucleotides: 3. Germline lookup yields CDR1 GTSNPN and CDR2 SVGIG (reference sequence). The CDR3 covers 13 residues. The DNA for the CDR3 is TGTGCCTGGAGGCGGACAGGGACCTACGAGCAGTACTTC. This encodes CAWRRTGTYEQYF.

The CDR3 reads CAIRPSGGSYEQYF. The CDR3 DNA sequence: TGTGCCATCAGGCCGAGCGGGGGGAGCTACGAGCAGTACTTC. The chain uses TRBV10-3 and TRBJ2-7, with TRBD2 matching over 9 bases. This CDR3 has 14 residues. CDR1 ENHRY and CDR2 SYGVKD come from the germline V gene. J lost 3 bases, V lost 6 bases, and 6 bases had no gene match.